What follows is one T cell receptor (beta chain) and its context. As yet, its antigen is unknown. The data were taken from a study of cytomegalovirus exposure and HLA in healthy donors. Trimming left V 7 bases short and J 2 bases short, with 13 bases between. The germline V gene encodes CDR1 SNHLY and CDR2 FYNNEI. The CDR3 runs to 14 residues. Assay used: immunoSEQ multiplex PCR; TCRdb lists only in-frame clones, some missing. Counted here are about 240,000 clones, around 85% occurring once; the ten biggest clones make up around 1.2%. Whole-study findings and limits: High specificity and sensitivity for cytomegalovirus status were reported for the classifier. CMV antigen specificity was confirmed in vitro for a few CMV-associated chains. Across donors, most TCRs were seen rarely, yet some public ones were widespread.

The chain has TRBV2 and TRBJ2-3, with D tentatively TRBD2 (6 bases). The sequencing sample was made of PBMCs. This TCR was recovered from a woman younger than 45 in good health and CMV-seropositive. The CDR3 coding sequence is TGTGCCAGCAACGGAGGGCTAGCCACAGATACGCAGTATTTT. The encoded protein is CASNGGLATDTQYF.